This paragraph covers one TCR beta chain sequence. Its specificity is not known. The sample belongs to a study of cytomegalovirus exposure and HLA in healthy donors. Whole-study results and caveats: A few CMV-associated chains were confirmed in vitro to be specific for CMV antigens. Most TCR sequences were uncommon, yet certain public TCRs appeared in many donors. Researchers counted 180 or so TCR beta chains as cytomegalovirus-associated.

Deletions cut 6 bases from V and 2 bases from J, with 14 bases between. This CDR3 has 15 amino acids. The germline CDR1 and CDR2 sequences are MDHEN and SYDVKM. Repertoires were generated with immunoSEQ multiplex PCR, while TCRdb's copy carries only in-frame clones and drops some. This sample carries hundreds of thousands of clones, 70% to 90% of them seen once, and the ten largest clones take roughly 1%. This receptor was identified in a woman in her late teens or twenties in good health and CMV-seronegative. The chain links TRBV28 to TRBJ1-3; TRBD1 is a possible D gene (5 bases). Sequencing was done on a sample of PBMCs. The CDR3 loop reads CASRNIDRAGNTIYF. The CDR3 nucleotides read TGTGCCAGCAGAAATATTGACAGAGCTGGAAACACCATATATTTT.